The next 7 T cell receptor beta chains were all read from a single sample in a study of blood T cell repertoires in COVID-19. Only in-frame clones appear in the TCRdb table, and some are missing; sequencing was by immunoSEQ multiplex PCR. This table has about 130,000 clones, around 85% appearing once. Sequencing was done on a sample of peripheral blood. These receptors were collected from a man aged 25-45 years with COVID-19, enrolled during active disease.

CDR3 sequence (DNA): TGTGCCAGCAGTCCGGGACAGGGCCTCTCTGGGGCCAACGTCCTGACTTTC. Translating gives CASSPGQGLSGANVLTF. This chain joins TRBV5-4 and TRBJ2-6; 9 positions match TRBD1. This CDR3 comprises 17 residues. With V trimmed by 5 bases and J by 0 bases, 6 bases remained unmatched. Germline assignment: CDR1 SGHNT and CDR2 YYREEE (reference sequence).

This sequence joins TRBV29-1 and TRBJ1-2; TRBD1 agrees at 8 bases. This CDR3 has 13 amino acids. From germline, CDR1 is SQVTM and CDR2 ANQGSEA. J lost 4 bases, V lost 5 bases, and 6 bases had no gene match. CDR3 sequence (DNA): TGCAGCGTTTTCTACAGGGGGGGCTATGGCTACACCTTC. It codes for CSVFYRGGYGYTF.

This clone came up a few times. The V call is TRBV6-5, the J call TRBJ2-2; D possibly corresponds to TRBD2 (6 bases). The CDR3 is made up of 15 amino acids. Deletions cut 8 bases from V and 0 bases from J, with 13 bases between. CDR1 MNHEY and CDR2 SVGAGI come from the germline V gene. The CDR3 region is CASWAGSANTGELFF. The CDR3 DNA reads as TGTGCCAGCTGGGCCGGGAGCGCGAACACCGGGGAGCTGTTTTTT.

The chain is built from TRBV5-4 and TRBJ2-2; the D gene is possibly TRBD2 (7 bases). Germline CDR1 SGHNT, CDR2 YYREEE (reference sequence). Trimming cost V 9 bases and J 13 bases, with 22 bases left between them. The CDR3 is 13 residues long. The CDR3 here is CATSLEGGNGLFF. In nucleotides, the CDR3 is TGTGCCACCAGTCTCGAGGGGGGGAACGGGCTGTTTTTT.

Only one count was recorded for this clone. The chain carries TRBV19 and TRBJ2-7; D remains unclear. Trimming cost V 5 bases and J 3 bases, with 8 bases left between them. The length of the CDR3 is 12 residues. Germline loops: CDR1 LNHDA, CDR2 SQIVND (reference sequence). CDR3 residues: CASSLTGYEQYF. The DNA of the CDR3 is TGTGCCAGTAGTCTTACGGGCTACGAGCAGTACTTC.

This chain joins TRBV7-6 and TRBJ2-3; D is possibly TRBD2 (6 bases). This CDR3 has 18 residues. In germline, CDR1 is SGHVS, CDR2 FNYEAQ. Trimming removed 4 bases from V and 0 bases from J, with 20 bases in between. The CDR3 here is CASSSRLVDDVSTDTQYF. CDR3 DNA: TGTGCCAGCAGCTCCCGACTAGTAGATGATGTCAGCACAGATACGCAGTATTTT.

The V gene is TRBV10-3, the J gene TRBJ2-3; D is unclear. V was cut by 7 bases and J by 2 bases, with 13 bases left in between. Per germline, CDR1 ENHRY and CDR2 SYGVKD. The CDR3 runs 14 residues. The CDR3 spells CAIKPEALTDTQYF. For the CDR3, the DNA is TGTGCCATCAAGCCCGAAGCCCTCACAGATACGCAGTATTTT.